This TCR beta chain stems from a study of blood T cell repertoires in COVID-19. For the study at large: PBMCs, B-cell-depleted T cells, or T cells were the source of the cDNA or gDNA that made up the material.

Method: immunoSEQ multiplex PCR; TCRdb's copy keeps in-frame clones and lacks some. Seen here are 60,000 to 70,000 clones, 85% to 90% observed once, and the top ten hold roughly 1.2%. The CDR3 sequence is 13 residues long. Germline V gene lookup returns CDR1 SQVTM and CDR2 ANQGSEA. The ends lost 3 bases at V and 7 bases at J; junction bases unmatched: 7. The chain carries TRBV29-1 and TRBJ2-3, with 7 bases identical to TRBD1. This clonotype originated in a woman aged 60-75 years with acute or convalescent COVID-19. Input material: peripheral blood. CDR3: CSVERGQANTQYF. CDR3 bases: TGCAGCGTTGAGCGAGGACAGGCCAATACGCAGTATTTT.